Reported below is one T cell receptor beta chain. This clonotype was recorded a few times. No antigen is known for it. There are no base qualities to consult, and no much larger clone falls within one base. The data were obtained in a study of response to subunit inactivated influenza vaccine (dated by TCRdb to 2016 to 2019). Concerning the study at large: Deep quantitative profiling of the T cell receptor repertoire was used in the study to follow responses to a trivalent subunit inactivated influenza vaccine. General study outcomes and caveats: The authors proposed that each seasonal influenza vaccination may bring in only a limited number of new T cells.

The junction shows trimming of 5 bases on V and 2 bases on J, and the gene matches do not reach 9 bases of it. The CDR3 starts with the cysteine, ends with the phenylalanine, and has 16 residues. CDR3 DNA only is kept here, 48 bases in frame from base 1. CDR1 MNHNS and CDR2 SASEGT were looked up in the germline V gene. Library preparation used RT-PCR. Sequencing used an Illumina HiSeq 2500. The public sequencing data were trimmed at Q25 with fastp and processed into clonotypes with MiXCR by TCRdb, which kept only in-frame beta chains. Rows are combined by CDR3 protein, so each entry shows the most common genes and DNA. In this sample the table shows approximately 700,000 distinct CDR3 sequences, approximately 14% of which occur a single time. About 9.9% of the sample goes to the ten largest clones.

Recombination joined TRBV6-1 with TRBJ1-5; TRBD1 matches 7 bases in the middle. This specimen was PBMCs from blood, taken roughly 12 days after vaccination. This receptor was identified in a man aged 50 or older who received an inactivated influenza vaccine. Donor details come from another sample of the same person, matched by shared clones. The DNA sequence is given as TGTGCCAGCAGTCCTACAGGGGTCGGGCGCAATCAGCCCCAGCATTTT. Translation gives CASSPTGVGRNQPQHF.